This T cell receptor (beta chain) was identified during a study of T cell responses to AZD1222 COVID-19 vaccine. Looking at the study overall: Second-dose intervals near 4 or 12 weeks were combined. Study-level points and caveats: Spike-specific TCR breadth and depth rose after two AZD1222 doses. Vaccine-associated CD4 TCRs ranged over spike, dominating at 160-218 and 743-854.

Method: immunoSEQ multiplex PCR; TCRdb's copy keeps in-frame clones and lacks some. The sample holds 70,000 to 90,000 clones, more than 75% seen once. About this clone itself: No antigen is known for it.

Germline V lookup: CDR1 SGHAT, CDR2 FQNNGV. With 1 base removed from V and 2 bases from J, the gap between germline ends came to 12 bases. This CDR3 has 15 amino acids. The TCR sequence derives from an adult in good health. This rearrangement joins TRBV11-2 to TRBJ2-7; D ambiguous. Sequenced here: peripheral blood, sampled on day 0 of AZD1222 vaccination. CDR3 nucleotides: TGTGCCAGCAGCTTAGTACCAGGCGGAGCCTACGAGCAGTACTTC. Encoded protein: CASSLVPGGAYEQYF.